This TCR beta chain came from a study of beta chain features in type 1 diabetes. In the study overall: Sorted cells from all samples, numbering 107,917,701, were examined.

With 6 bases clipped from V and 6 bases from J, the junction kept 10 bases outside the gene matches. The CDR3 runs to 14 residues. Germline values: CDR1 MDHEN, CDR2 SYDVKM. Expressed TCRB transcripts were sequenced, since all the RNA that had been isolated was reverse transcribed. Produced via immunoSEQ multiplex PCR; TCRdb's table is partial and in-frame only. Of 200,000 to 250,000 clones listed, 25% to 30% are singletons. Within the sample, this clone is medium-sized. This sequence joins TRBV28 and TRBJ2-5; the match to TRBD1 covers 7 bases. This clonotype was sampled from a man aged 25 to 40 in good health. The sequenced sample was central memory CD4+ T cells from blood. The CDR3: CASSPGQPPQTQYF. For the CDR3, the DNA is TGTGCCAGCAGCCCGGGACAGCCTCCTCAGACCCAGTACTTC. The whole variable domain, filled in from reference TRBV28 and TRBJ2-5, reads DVKVTQSSRYLVKRTGEKVFLECVQDMDHENMFWYRQDPGLGLRLIYFSYDVKMKEKGDIPEGYSVSREKKERFSLILESASTNQTSMYLCASSPGQPPQTQYFGPGTRLLVL.